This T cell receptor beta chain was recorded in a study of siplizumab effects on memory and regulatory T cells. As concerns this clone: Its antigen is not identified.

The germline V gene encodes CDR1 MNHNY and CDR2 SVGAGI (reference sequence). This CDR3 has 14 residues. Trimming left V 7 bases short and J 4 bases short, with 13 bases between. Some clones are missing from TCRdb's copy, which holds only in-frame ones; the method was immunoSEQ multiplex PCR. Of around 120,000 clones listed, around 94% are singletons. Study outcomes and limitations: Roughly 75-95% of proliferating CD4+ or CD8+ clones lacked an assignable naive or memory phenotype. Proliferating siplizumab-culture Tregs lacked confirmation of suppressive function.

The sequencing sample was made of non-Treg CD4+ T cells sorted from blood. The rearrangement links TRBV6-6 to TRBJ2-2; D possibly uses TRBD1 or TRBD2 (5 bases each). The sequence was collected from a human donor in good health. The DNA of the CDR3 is TGTGCCAGCACCTACGAGGGGTCCACCGGGGAGCTGTTTTTT. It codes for CASTYEGSTGELFF.